Below, 18 T cell receptor beta chains from the same sample are listed, as sequenced in a study of Ad26.COV2.S vaccination and SARS-CoV-2 variants. Treatment defined: around 19 received Ad26.COV2.S at low or high dose, single or two shots; about 5 received placebo; per-sample allocation not given. At day 63 after the first vaccine or placebo injection, samples were drawn. Only in-frame clones appear in the TCRdb table, and some are missing; sequencing was by immunoSEQ multiplex PCR. The repertoire includes around 380,000 clones, less than 90% of them detected once, and about 3.6% sits in the top ten. This specimen consisted of peripheral blood, obtained in a trial of Ad26.COV2.S vaccine versus placebo. The receptors were gathered from a person between 18 and 65 years old who received the Ad26.COV2.S COVID-19 vaccine or a placebo.

This clone appeared once. The chain couples TRBV19 to TRBJ1-5; D ambiguous. V was shortened by 3 bases and J by 1 base, with 13 bases between the two germline ends. Germline CDR1 LNHDA, CDR2 SQIVND (reference sequence). This CDR3 has 16 residues. CDR3 in DNA: TGTGCCAGTAGTATTTTCAGGACCTCCAGCAATCAGCCCCAGCATTTT. Translating it yields CASSIFRTSSNQPQHF.

The V and J genes are TRBV7-6 and TRBJ2-2; TRBD2 aligns across 7 bases. In germline, CDR1 is SGHVS, CDR2 FNYEAQ. The CDR3 contains 14 residues. Germline trimming cut 5 bases from V and 6 bases from J; bases unmatched to any gene: 6. The CDR3, as DNA: TGTGCCAGCAGCCCAGCGGGGAATGCCGGGGAGCTGTTTTTT. Its protein product is CASSPAGNAGELFF.

The chain is built from TRBV2 and TRBJ1-6, with TRBD1 matching 10 bases. V shed 6 bases, J shed 11 bases, and the junction held 7 bases outside the gene matches. The CDR3 contains 14 residues. From germline, CDR1 is SNHLY and CDR2 FYNNEI. CDR3 coding DNA: TGTGCCAGCAGGGCGGGACAGGGGAGTCCACCCCTCCACTTT. It yields the protein CASRAGQGSPPLHF.

Here the CDR3 DNA reads TGTGCCAGCAAAGGTCAGGGGAAGAGTGGCTACACCTTC. Translation gives CASKGQGKSGYTF. The genes are TRBV9 and TRBJ1-2; D may be TRBD1 (6 bases). CDR3 size: 13 residues. Germline V gene data show CDR1 as SGDLS and CDR2 as YYNGEE. Deletions cut 6 bases from V and 7 bases from J, with 16 bases between.

This clone has a single count. The chain employs TRBV6-1 and TRBJ2-1; D call uncertain. Trimming cost V 2 bases and J 6 bases, with 8 bases left between them. Per germline, CDR1 MNHNS and CDR2 SASEGT. The CDR3 spans 13 residues. The CDR3 DNA follows: TGTGCCAGCAGTGAACAGGACGGCAATGAGCAGTTCTTC. Its protein is CASSEQDGNEQFF.

This chain links TRBV7-9 with TRBJ2-7; TRBD2 is a possible D gene (5 bases). Germline CDR1 SEHNR, CDR2 FQNEAQ (reference sequence). Trimming stripped 1 base from V and 0 bases from J, with 13 bases between. The CDR3 contains 16 residues. The CDR3 DNA follows: TGTGCCAGCAGCTTAGGTCGGGGAATTAGCTCCTACGAGCAGTACTTC. Amino acid sequence: CASSLGRGISSYEQYF.

This clone has more than one count but fewer than ten. The rearrangement links TRBV27 to TRBJ1-6, with no clear D. The germline V gene encodes CDR1 MNHEY and CDR2 SMNVEV (reference sequence). This CDR3 has 14 residues. V was trimmed by 8 bases and J by 7 bases, leaving 15 bases between them. The CDR3 nucleotides are TGTGCCAGCTCACACGTACTCGAGAATTCACCCCTCCACTTT. Protein product: CASSHVLENSPLHF.

A word on this clone: One end of the junction varies from germline; a read error may be responsible. The chain employs TRBV6-2 or TRBV6-3 and TRBJ2-7, with D unresolved. The CDR3 runs to 12 residues. Per the germline V gene, CDR1 is MNHEY and CDR2 is SVGEGT. Written as DNA, the CDR3 is TGTGCCAGCAGTTATGAGCACTACGTGCAGTACTTC. Protein: CASSYEHYVQYF.

The rearrangement links TRBV6-5 to TRBJ2-7; D is possibly TRBD2 (6 bases). The CDR3 is made up of 15 amino acids. The V end was cut by 2 bases, the J end by 3 bases, with 14 bases between. CDR1 and CDR2 (germline): MNHEY, SVGAGI. The DNA for the CDR3 is TGTGCCAGCAGTTACGCTACCGGGAGCAACTACGAGCAGTACTTC. Its protein product is CASSYATGSNYEQYF.

Only a few counts were recorded for this clone. This chain uses TRBV5-4 with TRBJ1-6; possibly TRBD1 for D (5 bases). Per the germline V gene, CDR1 is SGHNT and CDR2 is YYREEE (reference sequence). CDR3 length: 16 amino acids. Trimming pared 4 bases from V and 0 bases from J, leaving 11 bases between. CDR3 sequence (DNA): TGTGCCAGCAGCAACCGGGGGAGCTCCTATAATTCACCCCTCCACTTT. Translating gives CASSNRGSSYNSPLHF.

This chain links TRBV2 with TRBJ2-2, with TRBD2 matching 11 bases. CDR3 length: 16 residues. Losses at the gene ends were 4 bases for V and 6 bases for J; bases not matched to a gene: 7. Germline-derived CDR1 and CDR2 are SNHLY and FYNNEI. The CDR3 sequence is CASSGYGLAGAGELFF. Here the CDR3 DNA reads TGTGCCAGCAGTGGATATGGACTAGCGGGTGCCGGGGAGCTGTTTTTT.

J is TRBJ1-4 and V is TRBV6-5; unclear D gene. The CDR3 has 13 residues. The germline V gene encodes CDR1 MNHEY and CDR2 SVGAGI. Trimming cost V 10 bases and J 8 bases, with 17 bases left between them. The CDR3 loop reads CATIRDLGEKLFF. The CDR3 DNA reads as TGTGCCACCATCCGGGATCTAGGGGAAAAACTGTTTTTT.

The V gene is TRBV5-6, the J gene TRBJ2-7; TRBD1 agrees at 7 bases. This CDR3 contains 16 residues. V lost 1 base, J lost 2 bases, and 9 bases stayed unmatched. Germline V lookup: CDR1 SGHDT, CDR2 YYEEEE. CDR3 protein: CASSLFLGQSAYEQYF. CDR3 DNA: TGTGCCAGCAGCTTGTTTTTGGGACAGAGCGCCTACGAGCAGTACTTC. The full variable domain, completed using reference TRBV5-6 and TRBJ2-7, is DAGVTQSPTHLIKTRGQQVTLRCSPKSGHDTVSWYQQALGQGPQFIFQYYEEEERQRGNFPDRFSGHQFPNYSSELNVNALLLGDSALYLCASSLFLGQSAYEQYFGPGTRLTVT.

The V and J genes are TRBV30 and TRBJ1-6; tentatively, D is TRBD1 (6 bases). The germline V gene has CDR1 GTSNPN and CDR2 SVGIG (reference sequence). The CDR3 has 16 amino acids. V lost 7 bases, J lost 0 bases, and 16 bases lay in between. CDR3 DNA: TGTGCCTACCTACCTACAGGGTTCTCCTATAATTCACCCCTCCACTTT. Translating gives CAYLPTGFSYNSPLHF.

The chain joins TRBV5-1 to TRBJ2-7, with 7 bases that match TRBD1. This CDR3 comprises 13 residues. Germline trimming cut 2 bases from V and 3 bases from J; bases unmatched to any gene: 2. Germline lookup yields CDR1 SGHRS and CDR2 YFSETQ. The CDR3 coding sequence is TGCGCCAGCAGCTTTGGGGACAGCTACGAGCAGTACTTC. It specifies CASSFGDSYEQYF.

V and J are TRBV5-6 and TRBJ2-7; a possible D gene is TRBD2 (5 bases). V was cut by 2 bases and J by 6 bases, with 18 bases left in between. Per the germline V gene, CDR1 is SGHDT and CDR2 is YYEEEE. This CDR3 has 15 residues. CDR3 bases: TGTGCCAGCAGCTTCCGTGTGGTAGGACTCCCCGAGCAGTACTTC. Translated: CASSFRVVGLPEQYF.

This clone was counted a single time. V usage is TRBV27 and J usage is TRBJ2-7; a possible D gene is TRBD2 (5 bases). The V end lost 6 bases, the J end lost 3 bases, and 15 bases lay between the germline ends. There are 14 residues in the CDR3. Germline values: CDR1 MNHEY, CDR2 SMNVEV (reference sequence). Here the CDR3 reads CASSPGGAGYEQYF. The CDR3 DNA sequence: TGTGCCAGCAGCCCCGGTGGTGCGGGCTACGAGCAGTACTTC.

The gene calls are TRBV6-5 and TRBJ1-5; D call uncertain. The germline V and J ends were trimmed by 7 bases and 0 bases, with 13 bases remaining between them. This CDR3 has 15 residues. CDR1 MNHEY and CDR2 SVGAGI come from the germline V gene. The CDR3 loop reads CASTTGKDSNQPQHF. The CDR3 DNA reads TGTGCCAGCACAACCGGGAAGGATAGCAATCAGCCCCAGCATTTT.